This T cell receptor (beta chain) emerged from a study of T-cell reconstitution after alpha-beta-depleted transplantation in children. The authors prepared the TCRbeta library with unique molecular identifiers. TCRdb ran MiXCR on the PCR reads and lists one entry per CDR3 protein. Counted here are fewer than 150,000 distinct CDR3 sequences, 8.5% to 10% occurring once; the ten biggest clones make up about 25%. Remarks on this clonotype: The antigen remains unidentified.

Points from the study as a whole: By about two months after transplant, alpha-beta T cells reportedly arose from several hundred graft clones that had expanded. At the one-year point after transplant, T-cell counts and TCRbeta diversity were found to come mostly from T cells that had been newly produced.

V trimming: 2 bases; J trimming: 6 bases; junction bases outside the gene matches: 6. The V gene's germline CDR1 is SGHTA and CDR2 FQGNSA. The CDR3 is 16 residues long. This clonotype was sampled from a girl less than two years old who had a stem cell transplant for combined immunodeficiency, so the T cells may come from the graft donor. The chain employs TRBV7-2 and TRBJ2-2; TRBD2 agrees at 10 bases. This specimen consisted of PBMCs, mostly from graft donor cells, obtained 180 days after TCRalphabeta/CD19-depleted stem cell transplant. CDR3 in DNA: TGTGCCAGCAGCTTAATAACTAGCGGGATACCCGGGGAGCTGTTTTTT. Residues: CASSLITSGIPGELFF.